This T cell receptor (beta chain) originates from a study of cytomegalovirus exposure and HLA in healthy donors. PCR amplification relied on 60 Vbeta primers (plus 13 Jbeta primers). The method was immunoSEQ multiplex PCR; TCRdb's version includes in-frame clones alone and lacks a portion of them. The sample lists 200,000 or so clones, about nine tenths seen once, with 1% to 1.5% in the top ten. In this sample, this clone turned up once. Its antigen remains unknown. Germline CDR1 reads SEHNR; CDR2 reads FQNEAQ (reference sequence). The CDR3 runs to 13 residues. V was cut by 3 bases and J by 3 bases, with 9 bases left in between. Study-wide results and caveats: The listing of roughly 160 TCR beta chains classed them as cytomegalovirus-associated. Earlier findings revealed that most TCR beta V segments proved productive either about 87% or about 30% of the time.

The V gene is TRBV7-9, the J gene TRBJ2-7; TRBD2 is a possible D gene (6 bases). The origin of this receptor is a man aged 30 to 39 in good health and CMV-seronegative. Material: PBMCs. CDR3 sequence: CASSFRGYYEQYF. The CDR3 DNA is TGTGCCAGCAGCTTCCGGGGGTACTACGAGCAGTACTTC.